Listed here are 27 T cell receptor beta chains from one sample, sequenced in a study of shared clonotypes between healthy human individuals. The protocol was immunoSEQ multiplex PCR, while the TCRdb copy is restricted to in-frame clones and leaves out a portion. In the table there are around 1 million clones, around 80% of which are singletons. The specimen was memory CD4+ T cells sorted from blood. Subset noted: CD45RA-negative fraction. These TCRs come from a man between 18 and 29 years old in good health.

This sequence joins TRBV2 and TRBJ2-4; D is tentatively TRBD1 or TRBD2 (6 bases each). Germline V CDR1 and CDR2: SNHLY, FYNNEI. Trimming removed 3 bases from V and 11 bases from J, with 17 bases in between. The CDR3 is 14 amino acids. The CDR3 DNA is TGTGCCAGCAGTGAGGACGGGGGCCCCCCCGTTCAGTACTTC. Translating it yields CASSEDGGPPVQYF.

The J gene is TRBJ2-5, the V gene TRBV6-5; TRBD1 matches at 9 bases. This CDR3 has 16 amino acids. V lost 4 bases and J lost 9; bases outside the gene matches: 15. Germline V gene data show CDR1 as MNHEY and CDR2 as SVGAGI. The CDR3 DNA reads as TGTGCCAGCAGTTCTACGGCGGACAGGGGAAAAGGACCCCAGTACTTC. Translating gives CASSSTADRGKGPQYF.

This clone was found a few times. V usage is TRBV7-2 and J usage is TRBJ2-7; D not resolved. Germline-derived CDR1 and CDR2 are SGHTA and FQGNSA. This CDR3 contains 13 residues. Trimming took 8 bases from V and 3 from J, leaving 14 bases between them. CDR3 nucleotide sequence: TGTGCCAGCCGCAAGGATCGAGACTACGAGCAGTACTTC. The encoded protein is CASRKDRDYEQYF.

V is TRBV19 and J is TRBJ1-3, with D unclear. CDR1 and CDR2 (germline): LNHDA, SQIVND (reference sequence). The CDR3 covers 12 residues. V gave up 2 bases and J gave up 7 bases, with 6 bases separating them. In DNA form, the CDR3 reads TGTGCCAGTAGTATATTGGGCAACACCATATATTTT. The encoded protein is CASSILGNTIYF.

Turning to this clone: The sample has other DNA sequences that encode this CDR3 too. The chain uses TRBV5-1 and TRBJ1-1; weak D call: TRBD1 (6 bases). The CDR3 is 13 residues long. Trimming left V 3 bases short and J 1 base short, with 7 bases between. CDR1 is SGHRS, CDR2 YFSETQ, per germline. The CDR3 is CASSSQGNTEAFF. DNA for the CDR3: TGCGCCAGCAGCTCACAGGGGAACACTGAAGCTTTCTTT.

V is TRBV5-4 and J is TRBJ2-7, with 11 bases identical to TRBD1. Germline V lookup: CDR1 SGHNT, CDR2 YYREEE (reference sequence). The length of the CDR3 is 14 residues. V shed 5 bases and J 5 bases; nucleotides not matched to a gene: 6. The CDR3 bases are TGTGCCAGCAGGGGACAGGGGGGCAAGAACGAGCAGTACTTC. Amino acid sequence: CASRGQGGKNEQYF.

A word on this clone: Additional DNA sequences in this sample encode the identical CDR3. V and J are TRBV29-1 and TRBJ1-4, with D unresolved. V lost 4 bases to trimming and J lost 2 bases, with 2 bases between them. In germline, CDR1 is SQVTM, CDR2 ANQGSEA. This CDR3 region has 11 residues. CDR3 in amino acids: CSVATNEKLFF. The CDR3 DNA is TGCAGCGTTGCCACTAATGAAAAACTGTTTTTT.

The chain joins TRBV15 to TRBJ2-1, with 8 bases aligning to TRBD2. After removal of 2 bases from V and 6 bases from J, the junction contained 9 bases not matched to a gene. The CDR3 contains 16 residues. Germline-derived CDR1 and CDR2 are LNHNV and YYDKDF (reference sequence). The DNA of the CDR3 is TGTGCCACCAGCAGATCATTAGCGGGGCGGGCCAATGAGCAGTTCTTC. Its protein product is CATSRSLAGRANEQFF.

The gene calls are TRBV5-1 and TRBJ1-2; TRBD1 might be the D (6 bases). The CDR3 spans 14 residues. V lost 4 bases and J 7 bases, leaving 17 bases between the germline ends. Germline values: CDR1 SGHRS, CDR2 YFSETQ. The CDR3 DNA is TGCGCCAGCAGCCCGACCGGGGGCCTAGGTGGCTACACCTTC. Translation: CASSPTGGLGGYTF.

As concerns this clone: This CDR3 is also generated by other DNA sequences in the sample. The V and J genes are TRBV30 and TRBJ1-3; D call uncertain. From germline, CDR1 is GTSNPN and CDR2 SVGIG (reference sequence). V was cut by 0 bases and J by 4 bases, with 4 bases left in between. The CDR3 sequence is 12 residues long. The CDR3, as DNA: TGTGCCTGGAGTGTAACCGGAAACACCATATATTTT. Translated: CAWSVTGNTIYF.

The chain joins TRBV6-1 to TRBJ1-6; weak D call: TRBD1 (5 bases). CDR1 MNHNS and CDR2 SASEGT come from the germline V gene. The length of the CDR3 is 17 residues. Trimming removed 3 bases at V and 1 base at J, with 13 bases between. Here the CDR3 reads CASSDSWGRSYNSPLHF. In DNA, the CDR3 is TGTGCCAGCAGTGATTCATGGGGGAGGTCCTATAATTCACCCCTCCACTTT.

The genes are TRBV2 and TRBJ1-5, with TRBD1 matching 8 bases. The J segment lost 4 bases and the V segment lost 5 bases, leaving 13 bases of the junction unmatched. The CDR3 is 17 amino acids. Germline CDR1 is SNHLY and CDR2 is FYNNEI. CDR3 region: CASSPILGQGKNQPQHF. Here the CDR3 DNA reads TGTGCCAGCAGTCCTATCCTAGGACAGGGAAAGAATCAGCCCCAGCATTTT.

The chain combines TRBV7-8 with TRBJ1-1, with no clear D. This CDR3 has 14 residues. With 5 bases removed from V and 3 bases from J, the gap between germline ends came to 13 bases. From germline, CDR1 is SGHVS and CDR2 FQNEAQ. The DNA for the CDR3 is TGTGCCAGCAGCGTTACTGATTCTTACACTGAAGCTTTCTTT. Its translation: CASSVTDSYTEAFF.

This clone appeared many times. CDR3 nucleotides: TGTGCCAGCACCGGACTAGGGTCCTACGAGCAGTACTTC. Translation: CASTGLGSYEQYF. The chain carries TRBV2 and TRBJ2-7, with TRBD2 matching over 7 bases. This CDR3 has 13 residues. Germline V gene lookup returns CDR1 SNHLY and CDR2 FYNNEI. V shed 7 bases, J shed 1 base, and the junction held 4 bases outside the gene matches.

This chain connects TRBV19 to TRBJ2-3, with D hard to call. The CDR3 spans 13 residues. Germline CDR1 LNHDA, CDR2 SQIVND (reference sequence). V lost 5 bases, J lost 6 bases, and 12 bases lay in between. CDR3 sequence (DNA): TGTGCCAGTAGTGCCCGATCTATCGATACGCAGTATTTT. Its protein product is CASSARSIDTQYF.

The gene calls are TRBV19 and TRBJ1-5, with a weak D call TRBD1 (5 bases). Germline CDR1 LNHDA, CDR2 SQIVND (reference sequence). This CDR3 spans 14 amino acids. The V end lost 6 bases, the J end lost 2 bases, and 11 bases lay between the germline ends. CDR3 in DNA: TGTGCCAGTAGGGGGACCCTAGGCAATCAGCCCCAGCATTTT. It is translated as CASRGTLGNQPQHF.

The CDR3 DNA is TGTGCCAGCAGCTTAGAACAGGGAGGGCAGTACTTC. Translating gives CASSLEQGGQYF. V usage is TRBV7-9 and J usage is TRBJ2-7; D tentatively reads TRBD1 or TRBD2 (6 bases each). The CDR3 has 12 residues. In germline, CDR1 is SEHNR, CDR2 FQNEAQ (reference sequence). V was shortened by 1 base and J by 9 bases, with 10 bases between the two germline ends.

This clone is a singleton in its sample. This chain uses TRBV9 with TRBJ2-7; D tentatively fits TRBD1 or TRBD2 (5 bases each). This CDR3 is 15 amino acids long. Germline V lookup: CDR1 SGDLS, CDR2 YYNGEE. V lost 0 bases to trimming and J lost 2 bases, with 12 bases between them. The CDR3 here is CASSVGDGNAYEQYF. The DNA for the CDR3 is TGTGCCAGCAGCGTAGGGGACGGGAATGCCTACGAGCAGTACTTC.

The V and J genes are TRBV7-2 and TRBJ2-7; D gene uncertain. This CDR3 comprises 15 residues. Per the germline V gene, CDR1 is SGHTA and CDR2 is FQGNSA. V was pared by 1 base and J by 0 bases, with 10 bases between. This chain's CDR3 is CASSLDRLISYEQYF. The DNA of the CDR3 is TGTGCCAGCAGCTTAGATCGCCTTATCTCCTACGAGCAGTACTTC.

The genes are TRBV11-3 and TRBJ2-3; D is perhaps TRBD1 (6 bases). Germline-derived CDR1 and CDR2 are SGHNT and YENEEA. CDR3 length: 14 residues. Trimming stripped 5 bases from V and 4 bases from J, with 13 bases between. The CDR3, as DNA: TGTGCCAGCAGCCTCCAGGGGTCCGCAGATACGCAGTATTTT. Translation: CASSLQGSADTQYF.

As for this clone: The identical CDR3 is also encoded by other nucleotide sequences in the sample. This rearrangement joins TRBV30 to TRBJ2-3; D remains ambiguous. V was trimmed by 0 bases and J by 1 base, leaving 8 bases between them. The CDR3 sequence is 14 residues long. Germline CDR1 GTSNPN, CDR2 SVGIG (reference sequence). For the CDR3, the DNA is TGTGCCTGGAGTGTACGACGAGGCACAGATACGCAGTATTTT. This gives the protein CAWSVRRGTDTQYF.

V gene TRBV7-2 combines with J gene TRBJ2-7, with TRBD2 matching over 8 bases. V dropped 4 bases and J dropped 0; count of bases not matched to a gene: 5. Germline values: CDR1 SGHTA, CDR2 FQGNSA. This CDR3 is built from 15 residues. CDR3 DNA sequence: TGTGCCAGCAGCTCAGGACTAGCTAGCTCCTACGAGCAGTACTTC. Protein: CASSSGLASSYEQYF. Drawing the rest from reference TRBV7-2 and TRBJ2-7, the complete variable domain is GAGVSQSPSNKVTEKGKDVELRCDPISGHTALYWYRQSLGQGLEFLIYFQGNSAPDKSGLPSDRFSAERTGGSVSTLTIQRTQQEDSAVYLCASSSGLASSYEQYFGPGTRLTVT.

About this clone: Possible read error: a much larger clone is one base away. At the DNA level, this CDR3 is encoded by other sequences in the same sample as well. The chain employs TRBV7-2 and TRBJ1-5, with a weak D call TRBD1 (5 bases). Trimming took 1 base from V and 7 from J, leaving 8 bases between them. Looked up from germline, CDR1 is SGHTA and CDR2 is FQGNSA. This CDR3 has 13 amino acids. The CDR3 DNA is TGTGCCAGCAGCTTAGATAGGGACCAGCCCCAGCATTTT. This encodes CASSLDRDQPQHF. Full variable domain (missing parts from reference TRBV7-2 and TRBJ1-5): GAGVSQSPSNKVTEKGKDVELRCDPISGHTALYWYRQSLGQGLEFLIYFQGNSAPDKSGLPSDRFSAERTGGSVSTLTIQRTQQEDSAVYLCASSLDRDQPQHFGDGTRLSIL.

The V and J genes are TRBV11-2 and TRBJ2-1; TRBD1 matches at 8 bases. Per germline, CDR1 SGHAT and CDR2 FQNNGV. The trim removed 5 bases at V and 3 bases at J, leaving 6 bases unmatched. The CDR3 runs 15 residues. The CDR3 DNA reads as TGTGCCAGCAGCCCCGGGACAGGAGGCTACAATGAGCAGTTCTTC. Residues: CASSPGTGGYNEQFF.

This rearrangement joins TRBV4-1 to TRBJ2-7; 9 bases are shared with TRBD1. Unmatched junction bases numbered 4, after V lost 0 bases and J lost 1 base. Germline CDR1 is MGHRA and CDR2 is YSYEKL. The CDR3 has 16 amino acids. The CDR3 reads CASSQDGQGPSYEQYF. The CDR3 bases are TGCGCCAGCAGCCAAGATGGACAGGGGCCATCCTACGAGCAGTACTTC.

The CDR3 here is CASSPRTEVSRSYNEQFF. The DNA of the CDR3 is TGTGCCAGCTCACCACGTACGGAAGTCAGTCGCTCCTACAATGAGCAGTTCTTC. V is TRBV18 and J is TRBJ2-1, with D unresolved. The CDR3 contains 18 residues. With 1 base removed from V and 0 bases from J, the gap between germline ends came to 16 bases. Per germline, CDR1 KGHSH and CDR2 LQKENI.

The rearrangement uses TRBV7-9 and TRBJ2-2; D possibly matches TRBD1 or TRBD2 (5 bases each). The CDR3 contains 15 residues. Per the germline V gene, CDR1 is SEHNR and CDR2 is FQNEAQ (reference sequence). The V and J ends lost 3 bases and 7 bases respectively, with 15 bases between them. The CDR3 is CASSLNVGTGGELFF. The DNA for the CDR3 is TGTGCCAGCAGCTTGAACGTAGGGACGGGCGGGGAGCTGTTTTTT.